One sample yielded the 29 T cell receptor beta chains listed below, sequenced in a study of blood T cell repertoires in COVID-19. Repertoires were generated with immunoSEQ multiplex PCR, while TCRdb's copy carries only in-frame clones and drops some. The data contain 300,000 to 500,000 clones, 88% of them singletons. The sample taken for sequencing was PBMCs or T cells enriched from blood (not recorded which). These receptors originate from a woman in her 30s with acute COVID-19.

The CDR3 sequence: CATSEPTVRLYNEQFF. Here the CDR3 DNA reads TGTGCCACCAGCGAGCCGACAGTTAGGCTTTACAATGAGCAGTTCTTC. The genes are TRBV15 and TRBJ2-1; D perhaps matches TRBD1 (5 bases). Trimming removed 5 bases at V and 4 bases at J, with 18 bases between. This CDR3 comprises 16 residues. Germline CDR1 LNHNV, CDR2 YYDKDF (reference sequence).

This clone was observed once. The chain is built from TRBV25-1 and TRBJ2-1; the D is unclear. The CDR3 totals 11 residues. The germline V gene encodes CDR1 MGHDK and CDR2 SYGVNS. The ends were cut back, 5 bases at V and 8 bases at J, with 7 bases in the middle. CDR3: CASSIGYEQFF. In nucleotides, the CDR3 is TGTGCCAGCAGTATCGGGTATGAGCAGTTCTTC.

The V gene is TRBV19, the J gene TRBJ2-5; weak D call: TRBD2 (6 bases). With 5 bases removed from V and 5 bases from J, the gap between germline ends came to 12 bases. Per germline, CDR1 LNHDA and CDR2 SQIVND (reference sequence). The CDR3 covers 13 residues. CDR3 sequence: CASSSWGEETQYF. The CDR3 DNA reads as TGTGCCAGTAGTTCGTGGGGGGAGGAGACCCAGTACTTC.

V gene TRBV19 combines with J gene TRBJ1-6, with no clear D. CDR3 length: 18 residues. Trimming shortened V by 0 bases and J by 7 bases, and 19 bases separated the two germline ends. Germline V CDR1 and CDR2: LNHDA, SQIVND (reference sequence). The CDR3 DNA follows: TGTGCCAGTAGTATAGATCTATTGTCACTTTACGTGAATTCACCCCTCCACTTT. Residues: CASSIDLLSLYVNSPLHF. Full variable domain (missing parts from reference TRBV19 and TRBJ1-6): DGGITQSPKYLFRKEGQNVTLSCEQNLNHDAMYWYRQDPGQGLRLIYYSQIVNDFQKGDIAEGYSVSREKKESFPLTVTSAQKNPTAFYLCASSIDLLSLYVNSPLHFGNGTRLTVT.

The chain recombines TRBV19 with TRBJ2-6, with 11 bases that match TRBD1. The CDR3 is 16 residues long. V dropped 5 bases and J dropped 3; count of bases not matched to a gene: 3. The V gene's germline CDR1 is LNHDA and CDR2 SQIVND (reference sequence). The CDR3 spells CASSLGQGVGANVLTF. The CDR3 DNA reads as TGTGCCAGTAGTCTGGGACAGGGGGTTGGGGCCAACGTCCTGACTTTC.

The V gene is TRBV5-1, the J gene TRBJ1-1; D remains unclear. Germline loops: CDR1 SGHRS, CDR2 YFSETQ. The CDR3 consists of 15 residues. V lost 0 bases to trimming and J lost 1 base, with 10 bases between them. This CDR3 reads CASSLGLRENTEAFF. Here the CDR3 DNA reads TGCGCCAGCAGCTTGGGTTTACGGGAGAACACTGAAGCTTTCTTT. The whole variable domain, filled in from reference TRBV5-1 and TRBJ1-1, reads KAGVTQTPRYLIKTRGQQVTLSCSPISGHRSVSWYQQTPGQGLQFLFEYFSETQRNKGNFPGRFSGRQFSNSRSEMNVSTLELGDSALYLCASSLGLRENTEAFFGQGTRLTVV.

This sequence joins TRBV7-2 and TRBJ1-1; 8 positions agree with TRBD1. J gave up 6 bases and V 1 base, and 10 bases lay outside the gene matches. The germline CDR1 and CDR2 sequences are SGHTA and FQGNSA. The CDR3 consists of 16 residues. CDR3 DNA: TGTGCCAGCAGCTTAGGTCCCCCAGGGGGCGCATCTGAAGCTTTCTTT. Translation: CASSLGPPGGASEAFF.

For the CDR3, the DNA is TGCGCCAGCAGGACAGGGTGGAACACCGGGGAGCTGTTTTTT. Translation gives CASRTGWNTGELFF. The chain uses TRBV5-1 and TRBJ2-2, with 7 bases that match TRBD1. This CDR3 is 14 amino acids long. Germline lookup yields CDR1 SGHRS and CDR2 YFSETQ. V dropped 5 bases and J dropped 1; count of bases not matched to a gene: 2.

The chain joins TRBV18 to TRBJ2-1; TRBD2 agrees at 9 bases. Per germline, CDR1 KGHSH and CDR2 LQKENI. The CDR3 covers 16 residues. Trimming took 0 bases from V and 4 from J; bases not matched to a gene: 4. DNA of the CDR3: TGTGCCAGCTCACCACCTCGCGGGGGGGCTTACAATGAGCAGTTCTTC. Its protein is CASSPPRGGAYNEQFF.

In its sample, this clone was seen once. The V and J genes are TRBV19 and TRBJ1-4; D remains ambiguous. The CDR3 is 15 residues long. CDR1 LNHDA and CDR2 SQIVND come from the germline V gene (reference sequence). V dropped 2 bases and J dropped 6 bases, with 13 bases sitting between them. The CDR3 region is CASSIRASSHEKLFF. Here the CDR3 DNA reads TGTGCCAGTAGTATACGTGCCAGTTCGCATGAAAAACTGTTTTTT.

This chain connects TRBV4-1 to TRBJ1-5, with D unclear. Germline loops: CDR1 MGHRA, CDR2 YSYEKL. This CDR3 is built from 14 residues. V was trimmed by 1 base and J by 6 bases, leaving 10 bases between them. The CDR3 loop reads CASSQAPGGQPQHF. The DNA for the CDR3 is TGCGCCAGCAGCCAAGCCCCAGGTGGTCAGCCCCAGCATTTT.

The genes are TRBV7-6 and TRBJ1-5; D is undetermined. The germline V gene has CDR1 SGHVS and CDR2 FNYEAQ. V lost 10 bases and J lost 5, with 3 bases in between. The CDR3 loop spans 9 amino acids. CDR3 DNA sequence: TGTGCCACCTATCAGCCCCAGCATTTT. Translating it yields CATYQPQHF.

The gene calls are TRBV5-4 and TRBJ1-2; 8 bases align to TRBD1. V trimming: 4 bases; J trimming: 7 bases; junction bases outside the gene matches: 9. The CDR3 totals 14 residues. Germline CDR1 reads SGHNT; CDR2 reads YYREEE (reference sequence). CDR3: CASSLEGTGGGYTF. DNA of the CDR3: TGTGCCAGCAGCCTCGAGGGCACAGGGGGTGGCTACACCTTC.

This clone was seen once. The V call is TRBV29-1, the J call TRBJ2-2; a possible D gene is TRBD1 (6 bases). This CDR3 has 13 residues. The V end was cut by 3 bases, the J end by 5 bases, with 10 bases between. The germline V gene encodes CDR1 SQVTM and CDR2 ANQGSEA. The DNA for the CDR3 is TGCAGCGTTGATCCCCAGGGGACCGGGGAGCTGTTTTTT. Protein sequence: CSVDPQGTGELFF.

J is TRBJ1-1 and V is TRBV2, with TRBD1 matching 9 bases. The CDR3 length is 15 residues. Germline values: CDR1 SNHLY, CDR2 FYNNEI. Trimming cost V 4 bases and J 5 bases; bases outside gene matches: 8. CDR3 in DNA: TGTGCCAGCAGTGGCGCCGGGACAGGGTGGACTGAAGCTTTCTTT. Translating it yields CASSGAGTGWTEAFF.

This sequence joins TRBV10-3 and TRBJ1-1, with TRBD1 matching over 9 bases. The V gene end was trimmed by 4 bases and the J gene end by 1 base; junction bases not matched to a gene: 7. The length of the CDR3 is 16 residues. Germline V gene sequence: CDR1 ENHRY, CDR2 SYGVKD. The CDR3 loop reads CAISVTTGGKNTEAFF. Written as DNA, the CDR3 is TGTGCCATCAGTGTTACAACAGGGGGCAAGAACACTGAAGCTTTCTTT.

The rearrangement uses TRBV7-8 and TRBJ2-7; TRBD1 agrees at 7 bases. There are 15 residues in the CDR3. The V gene's germline CDR1 is SGHVS and CDR2 FQNEAQ. The V segment lost 5 bases and the J segment 2 bases; nucleotides outside the gene matches: 9. CDR3 in amino acids: CASSITRDSPYEQYF. In DNA, the CDR3 is TGTGCCAGCAGCATCACCCGGGACAGCCCCTACGAGCAGTACTTC.

The genes are TRBV6-5 and TRBJ1-1; TRBD1 might be the D (5 bases). Trimming stripped 8 bases from V and 5 bases from J, with 9 bases between. There are 11 residues in the CDR3. Germline loops: CDR1 MNHEY, CDR2 SVGAGI. The CDR3 protein is CASVGGTEAFF. The CDR3 DNA sequence: TGTGCCAGCGTGGGGGGAACTGAAGCTTTCTTT.

In nucleotides, the CDR3 is TGTGCCTGGGGGCCACACAGGGCAGGAGGCGATGGCTACACCTTC. It encodes CAWGPHRAGGDGYTF. V and J are TRBV30 and TRBJ1-2, with a weak D call TRBD1 (6 bases). Trimming left V 5 bases short and J 6 bases short, with 22 bases between. CDR1 GTSNPN and CDR2 SVGIG come from the germline V gene (reference sequence). This CDR3 is 15 amino acids long.

The gene calls are TRBV7-8 and TRBJ1-1; D gene unclear. CDR3 length equals 13 residues. The germline gives CDR1 SGHVS, CDR2 FQNEAQ. V was clipped by 5 bases and J by 1 base, with 8 bases between them. CDR3 sequence (DNA): TGTGCCAGCAGCGTATCCTGGAACACTGAAGCTTTCTTT. Translating gives CASSVSWNTEAFF.

This clone was seen a handful of times. The sample contains more than one DNA sequence encoding this CDR3. V usage is TRBV18 and J usage is TRBJ1-1; D gene ambiguous. The germline CDR1 and CDR2 sequences are KGHSH and LQKENI. This CDR3 contains 12 residues. The ends were cut back, 3 bases at V and 1 base at J, with 3 bases in the middle. This chain's CDR3 is CASSPQNTEAFF. CDR3 coding DNA: TGTGCCAGCTCACCCCAGAACACTGAAGCTTTCTTT. Full variable domain (outside the CDR3, taken from reference TRBV18 and TRBJ1-1): NAGVMQNPRHLVRRRGQEARLRCSPMKGHSHVYWYRQLPEEGLKFMVYLQKENIIDESGMPKERFSAEFPKEGPSILRIQQVVRGDSAAYFCASSPQNTEAFFGQGTRLTVV.

V and J are TRBV7-6 and TRBJ1-6, with 7 positions matching TRBD1. CDR3 length equals 18 residues. The ends lost 2 bases at V and 5 bases at J; junction bases unmatched: 12. CDR1 is SGHVS and CDR2 is FNYEAQ in the germline V gene. The CDR3 here is CASSLTIPGQRNNSPLHF. The CDR3 DNA is TGTGCCAGCAGCTTAACTATTCCGGGACAGAGGAATAATTCACCCCTCCACTTT.

The chain links TRBV5-1 to TRBJ1-1, with D unresolved. Trimming stripped 4 bases from V and 5 bases from J, with 12 bases between. The CDR3 is 13 amino acids. Germline V gene data show CDR1 as SGHRS and CDR2 as YFSETQ. As DNA, the CDR3 is TGCGCCAGCAGCGAACGGACTGGGACTGAAGCTTTCTTT. Translating gives CASSERTGTEAFF.

The chain recombines TRBV6-2 or TRBV6-3 with TRBJ2-7; TRBD2 matches at 7 bases. The CDR3 is 15 amino acids. V lost 4 bases and J lost 5; bases outside the gene matches: 11. Germline V CDR1 and CDR2: MNHEY, SVGEGT. The CDR3: CASSSAGVASHEQYF. The CDR3 DNA reads TGTGCCAGCAGTTCGGCGGGGGTGGCGTCCCACGAGCAGTACTTC.

This clone is a singleton in its sample. The chain couples TRBV24-1 to TRBJ2-1; 9 nucleotides match TRBD1. This CDR3 is 18 amino acids long. Per the germline V gene, CDR1 is KGHDR and CDR2 is SFDVKD. Trimming at V came to 4 bases and at J to 5 bases, leaving 14 bases not matched to a gene. The CDR3 loop reads CATSDPGDRDRADNEQFF. DNA for the CDR3: TGTGCCACCAGTGACCCGGGGGACCGGGACAGGGCTGACAATGAGCAGTTCTTC.

The rearrangement links TRBV5-6 to TRBJ1-5, with a tentative D call TRBD1 (6 bases). This CDR3 spans 16 amino acids. The V and J ends lost 4 bases and 0 bases respectively, with 14 bases between them. Germline V gene lookup returns CDR1 SGHDT and CDR2 YYEEEE. The CDR3: CASSIGQPNSNQPQHF. CDR3 coding DNA: TGTGCCAGCAGCATCGGACAGCCGAATAGCAATCAGCCCCAGCATTTT.

The genes are TRBV7-9 and TRBJ1-6, with TRBD1 as a possible D gene (6 bases). The germline V gene has CDR1 SEHNR and CDR2 FQNEAQ (reference sequence). V shed 5 bases and J shed 11 bases, with 19 bases lying between them. The CDR3 is 15 residues long. In DNA, the CDR3 is TGTGCCAGCAGCCCCCGGGACACCATTTATGCACCCCTCCACTTT. It specifies CASSPRDTIYAPLHF.

This sequence joins TRBV10-3 and TRBJ2-7; TRBD1 aligns across 9 bases. Losses at the gene ends were 6 bases for V and 7 bases for J; bases not matched to a gene: 10. Looked up from germline, CDR1 is ENHRY and CDR2 is SYGVKD. The CDR3 is 14 residues long. The CDR3 DNA follows: TGTGCCATCAGGTCGGGACAGGGAATACGGGAGCAGTACTTC. Translation: CAIRSGQGIREQYF.

The gene calls are TRBV6-2 or TRBV6-3 and TRBJ1-1; D not resolved. The CDR3 spans 13 residues. CDR1 is MNHEY and CDR2 is SVGEGT in the germline V gene. V dropped 1 base and J dropped 3 bases, with 6 bases sitting between them. In DNA, the CDR3 is TGTGCCAGCAGTTACTACGGGGACACTGAAGCTTTCTTT. Residues: CASSYYGDTEAFF.